Included here is one TCR beta chain sequence, with context. These data originate in a study of blood T cell repertoires in COVID-19. Here immunoSEQ multiplex PCR was the method, and the copy in TCRdb shows in-frame clones only, minus some. The data contain approximately 160,000 clones, roughly 80% of them seen just once; the ten biggest clones take up about 4.6%. Sample: PBMCs or T cells enriched from blood (not recorded which). This sequence originates from a woman in her forties or fifties who had recovered from COVID-19.

Written as DNA, the CDR3 is TGTGCCAGCAGTTCCCCCGGGACTTCTGGGTACACCTTC. This codes for CASSSPGTSGYTF. The chain is built from TRBV28 and TRBJ1-2; TRBD1 is a possible D gene (5 bases). Between the trimmed V and J ends, which lost 4 bases and 11 bases, there was a span of 17 bases. Germline CDR1 is MDHEN and CDR2 is SYDVKM. This CDR3 has 13 amino acids.